These T cell receptor beta chains were read from a single sample in a study of blood T cell repertoires in COVID-19. Method: immunoSEQ multiplex PCR; TCRdb's copy keeps in-frame clones and lacks some. The data contain around 60,000 clones, about 88% of them singletons. The sequenced sample was peripheral blood. These receptors were collected from a woman aged 55 to 70 with active COVID-19. The CDR3 runs from the conserved cysteine through the conserved F or W. Each record gives: CDR3 DNA, CDR3 protein, J gene, V gene, CDR3 length, clone size, D gene. A D gene is named only where the DNA matches it firmly. Clone sizes are given selectively: once, few, many, or a class where the clone is expanded.

cdr3_nt: TGCGCCAGCAGCCAAGAGGTAGCTAACTATGGCTACACCTTC
cdr3_aa: CASSQEVANYGYTF
j_call: TRBJ1-2
v_call: TRBV4-1
cdr3_length: 14
clone_size: -
d_call: -

cdr3_nt: TGTGCCAGCAGCCTCCGGGACAGGGGGTACATTCAGTACTTC
cdr3_aa: CASSLRDRGYIQYF
j_call: TRBJ2-4
v_call: TRBV5-4
cdr3_length: 14
clone_size: -
d_call: TRBD1

cdr3_nt: TGTGCCAGCAGATACAACTCTGGCAGGGATACGCAGTATTTT
cdr3_aa: CASRYNSGRDTQYF
j_call: TRBJ2-3
v_call: TRBV2
cdr3_length: 14
clone_size: -
d_call: -

cdr3_nt: TGTGCCAGCAGCGTAGAGTCCCGACAGGGAGGCTACACCTTC
cdr3_aa: CASSVESRQGGYTF
j_call: TRBJ1-2
v_call: TRBV9
cdr3_length: 14
clone_size: -
d_call: TRBD1

cdr3_nt: TGCGCCAGCAGCCCGGACAGGGGAACCGAAAAACTGTTTTTT
cdr3_aa: CASSPDRGTEKLFF
j_call: TRBJ1-4
v_call: TRBV5-1
cdr3_length: 14
clone_size: -
d_call: TRBD1

cdr3_nt: TGTGCCAGCAGCCCCGGGGGTACGAACACCGGGGAGCTGTTTTTT
cdr3_aa: CASSPGGTNTGELFF
j_call: TRBJ2-2
v_call: TRBV13
cdr3_length: 15
clone_size: -
d_call: -

cdr3_nt: TGTGCCAGCAGCTTAGGGGGACAGTTTTCACCCAGCTCCTACGAGCAGTACTTC
cdr3_aa: CASSLGGQFSPSSYEQYF
j_call: TRBJ2-7
v_call: TRBV7-8
cdr3_length: 18
clone_size: -
d_call: TRBD1

cdr3_nt: TGTGCCAGTGGTAGCGGGGGCACAGATACGCAGTATTTT
cdr3_aa: CASGSGGTDTQYF
j_call: TRBJ2-3
v_call: TRBV19
cdr3_length: 13
clone_size: -
d_call: TRBD2

cdr3_nt: TGCGCCAGCAGCTTGGGACAGGGGATGGGTAGTACTGAAGCTTTCTTT
cdr3_aa: CASSLGQGMGSTEAFF
j_call: TRBJ1-1
v_call: TRBV5-1
cdr3_length: 16
clone_size: -
d_call: TRBD1

cdr3_nt: TGTGCCACCAGTGGGACTAACCCATACAATGAGCAGTTCTTC
cdr3_aa: CATSGTNPYNEQFF
j_call: TRBJ2-1
v_call: TRBV24-1
cdr3_length: 14
clone_size: -
d_call: -

cdr3_nt: TGTGCCAGCACCGTCGACAGACCCTACGAGCAGTACTTC
cdr3_aa: CASTVDRPYEQYF
j_call: TRBJ2-7
v_call: TRBV6-5
cdr3_length: 13
clone_size: -
d_call: -

cdr3_nt: TGCGCCAGCAGCCTGAACAGTGCTACCTACGAGCAGTACTTC
cdr3_aa: CASSLNSATYEQYF
j_call: TRBJ2-7
v_call: TRBV5-1
cdr3_length: 14
clone_size: -
d_call: -

cdr3_nt: TGCGCCAGCAGCCAACAACAGGGGCTGTCGGGCTACACCTTC
cdr3_aa: CASSQQQGLSGYTF
j_call: TRBJ1-2
v_call: TRBV4-3
cdr3_length: 14
clone_size: -
d_call: TRBD1

cdr3_nt: TGCGCCAGCAGCTTGGCACCAACTAGCGGGGGGCCCCAAGAGACCCAGTACTTC
cdr3_aa: CASSLAPTSGGPQETQYF
j_call: TRBJ2-5
v_call: TRBV5-1
cdr3_length: 18
clone_size: -
d_call: TRBD2

cdr3_nt: TGCGCCAGCAGCTTGTCGGGGAGCTCCTACAATGAGCAGTTCTTC
cdr3_aa: CASSLSGSSYNEQFF
j_call: TRBJ2-1
v_call: TRBV5-1
cdr3_length: 15
clone_size: -
d_call: -

cdr3_nt: TGTGCCAGTAGTATAAACAGTTACAGGGGACTTAACAATGAGCAGTTCTTC
cdr3_aa: CASSINSYRGLNNEQFF
j_call: TRBJ2-1
v_call: TRBV19
cdr3_length: 17
clone_size: -
d_call: -

cdr3_nt: TGTGCCAGCAGCGGTAGCGGGGTCTACGAGCAGTACTTC
cdr3_aa: CASSGSGVYEQYF
j_call: TRBJ2-7
v_call: TRBV4-2
cdr3_length: 13
clone_size: -
d_call: TRBD2

cdr3_nt: TGTGCCAGCAGCTTGGGGGCGGGGAAGAACTCCTACGAGCAGTACTTC
cdr3_aa: CASSLGAGKNSYEQYF
j_call: TRBJ2-7
v_call: TRBV5-4
cdr3_length: 16
clone_size: -
d_call: -

cdr3_nt: TGCAGCGTTGAAACTACAGGGGGCACTGAAGCTTTCTTT
cdr3_aa: CSVETTGGTEAFF
j_call: TRBJ1-1
v_call: TRBV29-1
cdr3_length: 13
clone_size: once
d_call: TRBD1

cdr3_nt: TGTGCCAGCAGCACACACTCCGGGTACAATGAGCAGTTCTTC
cdr3_aa: CASSTHSGYNEQFF
j_call: TRBJ2-1
v_call: TRBV11-3
cdr3_length: 14
clone_size: -
d_call: -

cdr3_nt: TGCGCCAGCAGCCCCGCCCCGGGGTCCGGTGGGGCCAACGTCCTGACTTTC
cdr3_aa: CASSPAPGSGGANVLTF
j_call: TRBJ2-6
v_call: TRBV5-1
cdr3_length: 17
clone_size: -
d_call: -

cdr3_nt: TGTGCTATCGGGTCCTACAATGAGCAGTTCTTC
cdr3_aa: CAIGSYNEQFF
j_call: TRBJ2-1
v_call: TRBV19
cdr3_length: 11
clone_size: -
d_call: -

cdr3_nt: TGCGCCAGCAGCCCTAGCCCCGGGACAGGGGGCTTCAATGAGCAGTTCTTC
cdr3_aa: CASSPSPGTGGFNEQFF
j_call: TRBJ2-1
v_call: TRBV5-1
cdr3_length: 17
clone_size: -
d_call: TRBD1

cdr3_nt: TGTGCCAGCAGCCGGGACAGGGCTGGAGGCTACACCTTC
cdr3_aa: CASSRDRAGGYTF
j_call: TRBJ1-2
v_call: TRBV7-9
cdr3_length: 13
clone_size: -
d_call: TRBD1

cdr3_nt: TGTGCCAGTAGTATAAGGACCCTGGGACTAGCGATGAACACCGGGGAGCTGTTTTTT
cdr3_aa: CASSIRTLGLAMNTGELFF
j_call: TRBJ2-2
v_call: TRBV19
cdr3_length: 19
clone_size: once
d_call: TRBD2

cdr3_nt: TGTGCCAGCTCACCCGCTCTCGGCGGGGAAGGTAGCAATCAGCCCCAGCATTTT
cdr3_aa: CASSPALGGEGSNQPQHF
j_call: TRBJ1-5
v_call: TRBV18
cdr3_length: 18
clone_size: -
d_call: -

cdr3_nt: TGTGCCATCAGTGTAGAGGGTGAAAAACTGTTTTTT
cdr3_aa: CAISVEGEKLFF
j_call: TRBJ1-4
v_call: TRBV10-3
cdr3_length: 12
clone_size: -
d_call: -

cdr3_nt: TGTGCCAGAAGTTATGGACGACAGGGTTCACCCCTCCACTTT
cdr3_aa: CARSYGRQGSPLHF
j_call: TRBJ1-6
v_call: TRBV5-3
cdr3_length: 14
clone_size: -
d_call: TRBD1

cdr3_nt: TGTGCCAGCTCACCAGCAACAGGGGGGGGTTCACCCCTCCACTTT
cdr3_aa: CASSPATGGGSPLHF
j_call: TRBJ1-6
v_call: TRBV18
cdr3_length: 15
clone_size: -
d_call: TRBD1

cdr3_nt: TGTGCCAGCAGCGTAGGGGTCCAGGGCGGTAATGAAAAACTGTTTTTT
cdr3_aa: CASSVGVQGGNEKLFF
j_call: TRBJ1-4
v_call: TRBV9
cdr3_length: 16
clone_size: -
d_call: -

cdr3_nt: TGTGCCACCAGCGAGGGAAAGGCAGTCAATCAGCCCCAGCATTTT
cdr3_aa: CATSEGKAVNQPQHF
j_call: TRBJ1-5
v_call: TRBV15
cdr3_length: 15
clone_size: -
d_call: -

cdr3_nt: TGTGCCAGTACCCCACAGGGGCTAGCGACAGATACGCAGTATTTT
cdr3_aa: CASTPQGLATDTQYF
j_call: TRBJ2-3
v_call: TRBV19
cdr3_length: 15
clone_size: once
d_call: -

cdr3_nt: TGTGCCAGCAGCTTAGACCTCGGACATGAAGCTTTCTTT
cdr3_aa: CASSLDLGHEAFF
j_call: TRBJ1-1
v_call: TRBV11-3
cdr3_length: 13
clone_size: -
d_call: -